One and the same sample provided the 3 T cell receptor beta chains below, sequenced in a study of T cells expressing NK-cell markers. TCRdb re-called the 5' RACE reads; every CDR3 protein appears as one record, without DNA. The listing contains 300,000 to 500,000 distinct CDR3 sequences. Specimen: blood T cells: a sorted CD56 or NKG2C T cell subset, CD4+ or CD8+ T cells, or bulk PBMC T cells (not recorded which). These receptors all come from a woman aged 45-60 years in good health.

This chain joins TRBV28 and TRBJ2-1; TCRdb lists TRBD2, though no DNA is available to test this call. CDR3 size: 15 residues. The V gene's germline CDR1 is MDHEN and CDR2 SYDVKM. CDR3 residues: CASSFGDLWADEQFF.

The chain carries TRBV7-8 and TRBJ2-3; TCRdb calls TRBD1, which cannot be checked without DNA. The germline V gene encodes CDR1 SGHVS and CDR2 FQNEAQ. The CDR3 has 14 residues. CDR3 region: CASRRGLAHDTQYF. Variable domain in full (rest from reference TRBV7-8 and TRBJ2-3): GAGVSQSPRYKVAKRGQDVALRCDPISGHVSLFWYQQALGQGPEFLTYFQNEAQLDKSGLPSDRFFAERPEGSVSTLKIQRTQQEDSAVYLCASRRGLAHDTQYFGPGTRLTVL.

The V gene is TRBV7-8, the J gene TRBJ2-1; TCRdb proposes TRBD2, but this gene call is untestable without DNA. This CDR3 is built from 17 residues. CDR1 is SGHVS and CDR2 is FQNEAQ in the germline V gene. CDR3 protein: CASSLVASRTLYNEQFF.